This T cell receptor (beta chain) originates from a study of blood T cell repertoires in COVID-19. CDR1 and CDR2 from the germline V gene are SGHRS and YFSETQ. The V and J ends lost 4 bases and 3 bases, in that order; junction bases with no gene match: 8. The CDR3 is made up of 16 amino acids. This clone has a handful of counts. The repertoire was sequenced with immunoSEQ multiplex PCR; TCRdb's copy has only in-frame clones and lacks some. The data show around 280,000 clones, 88% seen once. The specimen was peripheral blood. The TCR originated in a woman aged 25 to 39 with COVID-19, enrolled during active disease. This chain connects TRBV5-1 to TRBJ2-1, with TRBD2 matching over 9 bases. The CDR3 region has the DNA TGCGCCAGCAGCCTAATACCGACTAGCGGCTACAATGAGCAGTTCTTC. The encoded protein is CASSLIPTSGYNEQFF.